This T cell receptor (beta chain) was obtained from a study of T cells in Graves' hyperthyroidism and ophthalmopathy. There are many counts of this clonotype. From 10 ml of fresh peripheral blood, PBMCs were isolated. Germline CDR1 reads SGHTA; CDR2 reads FQGNSA. V was shortened by 5 bases and J by 2 bases, with 19 bases between the two germline ends. The CDR3 spans 16 residues. Researchers amplified the TCR beta CDR3 regions from RNA transcripts. HTBI primers were employed in a first-round RT-PCR of the TCR CDR3. TCRdb ran MiXCR on the multiplex PCR reads and lists one entry per CDR3 protein. This table holds fewer than 650,000 distinct CDR3 sequences, about 15% found once.

The source material was blood. The gene calls are TRBV7-2 and TRBJ2-7; tentatively, D is TRBD2 (7 bases). This TCR was sampled from a woman in her twenties or thirties with Graves' hyperthyroidism that later progressed to Graves' ophthalmopathy. This CDR3 reads CASSPAGAGSTYEQYF. CDR3 coding DNA: TGTGCCAGCAGCCCCGCGGGGGCGGGATCAACCTACGAGCAGTACTTC.